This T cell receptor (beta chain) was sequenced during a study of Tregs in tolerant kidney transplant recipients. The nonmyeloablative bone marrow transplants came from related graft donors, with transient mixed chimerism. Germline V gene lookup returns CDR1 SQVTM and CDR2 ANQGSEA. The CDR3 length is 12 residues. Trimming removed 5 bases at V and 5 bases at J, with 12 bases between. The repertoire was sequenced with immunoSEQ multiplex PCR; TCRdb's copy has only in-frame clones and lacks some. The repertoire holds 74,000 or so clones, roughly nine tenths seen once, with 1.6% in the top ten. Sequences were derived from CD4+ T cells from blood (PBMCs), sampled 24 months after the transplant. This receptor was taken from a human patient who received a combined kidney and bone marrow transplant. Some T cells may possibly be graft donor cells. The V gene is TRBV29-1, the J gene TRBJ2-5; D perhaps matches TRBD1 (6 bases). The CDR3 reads CSVCRGMETQYF. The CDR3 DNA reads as TGCAGCGTTTGCAGGGGTATGGAGACCCAGTACTTC.